This TCR beta chain is from a study of identical twins. Each CDR3 protein gets one entry after TCRdb re-called the 5' RACE reads with MiXCR. The sample holds 400,000 to 550,000 distinct CDR3 sequences, 14% seen once. In regard to this clonotype: Its specificity is not known.

Study-level findings and limits: Insertions were fewer in abundant cord blood beta clonotypes, whereas memory repertoires showed none of this pattern.

The CDR3 is 16 amino acids. J gave up 1 base and V 0 bases, and 4 bases lay outside the gene matches. Germline V gene lookup returns CDR1 MNHEY and CDR2 SVGAGI. This same sample was also part of a study on yellow fever vaccine responses in identical twins. Per that paper: Reports say the vaccine T cell response in twins looked partly convergent and partly personalized.

The sample taken for sequencing was CD4+ T cells sorted from blood. The sequence derives from a woman between 18 and 29 years old in good health. The chain is built from TRBV6-5 and TRBJ1-1, with 8 positions matching TRBD1. The CDR3 nucleotides read TGTGCCAGCAGTTACTCGGCAGGGGGCTGGAACACTGAAGCTTTCTTT. As protein: CASSYSAGGWNTEAFF.